The clone carrying this T cell receptor beta chain has ten or more counts. Its antigen is not identified. Presentation of ophthalmopathy in the donors involved moderate-to-severe activity, CAS ≥3, NOSPECS ≥4 and a duration under 3 months. Losses at the gene ends were 10 bases for V and 9 bases for J; bases not matched to a gene: 7. The germline gives CDR1 MNHEY, CDR2 SVGEGT. The CDR3 is made up of 12 amino acids. Amplified TCR beta CDR3 regions were obtained using RNA transcripts as template. First-round RT-PCR with HTBI primers preceded a second-round multiplex PCR. TCRdb processed the multiplex PCR reads anew with MiXCR; each CDR3 protein has one entry. The data contain about 370,000 distinct CDR3 sequences, around 19% of them singletons. These data belong to a study of Graves' ophthalmopathy and Graves' hyperthyroidism. Study as a whole: Peripheral blood collection took place at initial diagnosis, before any treatment. Study findings and constraints: Most thyroid-expanded clonotypes exceeding 0.001 frequency were also found in blood.

The V gene is TRBV6-2 or TRBV6-3, the J gene TRBJ1-5, with 9 bases lining up with TRBD1. Input material: peripheral blood. The source of this sequence is a woman between 18 and 30 years old with Graves' ophthalmopathy. This CDR3 is CATGQGKGPQHF. CDR3 coding DNA: TGTGCCACCGGACAGGGGAAGGGGCCCCAGCATTTT.